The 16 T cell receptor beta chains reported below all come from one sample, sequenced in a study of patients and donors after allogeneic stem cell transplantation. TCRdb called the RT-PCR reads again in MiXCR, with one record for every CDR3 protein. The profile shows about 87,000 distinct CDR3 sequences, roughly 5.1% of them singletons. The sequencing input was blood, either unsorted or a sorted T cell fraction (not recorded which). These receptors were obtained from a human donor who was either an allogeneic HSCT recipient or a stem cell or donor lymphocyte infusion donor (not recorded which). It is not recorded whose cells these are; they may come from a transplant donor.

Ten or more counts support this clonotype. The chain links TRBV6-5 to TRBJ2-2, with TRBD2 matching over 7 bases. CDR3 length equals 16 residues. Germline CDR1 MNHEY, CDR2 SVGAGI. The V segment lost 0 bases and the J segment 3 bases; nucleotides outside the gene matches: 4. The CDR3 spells CASSYSGGVDTGELFF. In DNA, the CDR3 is TGTGCCAGCAGTTACTCTGGGGGGGTGGACACCGGGGAGCTGTTTTTT.

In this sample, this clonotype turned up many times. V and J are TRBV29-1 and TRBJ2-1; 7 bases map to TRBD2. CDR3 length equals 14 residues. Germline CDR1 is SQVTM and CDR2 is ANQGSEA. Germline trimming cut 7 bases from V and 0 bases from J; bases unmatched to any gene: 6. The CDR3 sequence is CSAQRGRSYNEQFF. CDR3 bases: TGCAGCGCCCAGCGGGGTCGCTCCTACAATGAGCAGTTCTTC.

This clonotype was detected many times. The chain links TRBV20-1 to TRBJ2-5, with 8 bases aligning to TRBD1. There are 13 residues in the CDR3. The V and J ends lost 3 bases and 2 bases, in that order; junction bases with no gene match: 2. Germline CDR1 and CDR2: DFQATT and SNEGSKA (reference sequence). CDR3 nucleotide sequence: TGCAGTGCTAGCCGGACAGGGCAAGAGACCCAGTACTTC. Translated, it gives CSASRTGQETQYF.

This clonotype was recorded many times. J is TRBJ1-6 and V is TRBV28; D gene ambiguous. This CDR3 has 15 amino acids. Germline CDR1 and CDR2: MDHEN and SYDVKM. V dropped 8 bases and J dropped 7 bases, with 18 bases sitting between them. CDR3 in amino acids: CASQPLHDPNSPLHF. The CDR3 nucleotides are TGTGCCAGCCAACCCCTCCACGACCCGAATTCACCCCTCCACTTT.

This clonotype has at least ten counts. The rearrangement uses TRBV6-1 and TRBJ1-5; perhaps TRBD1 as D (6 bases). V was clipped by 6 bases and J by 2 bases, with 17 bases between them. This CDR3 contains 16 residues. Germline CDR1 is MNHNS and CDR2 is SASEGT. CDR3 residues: CASRRDMGGGNQPQHF. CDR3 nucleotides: TGTGCCAGCAGGCGGGATATGGGGGGCGGCAATCAGCCCCAGCATTTT.

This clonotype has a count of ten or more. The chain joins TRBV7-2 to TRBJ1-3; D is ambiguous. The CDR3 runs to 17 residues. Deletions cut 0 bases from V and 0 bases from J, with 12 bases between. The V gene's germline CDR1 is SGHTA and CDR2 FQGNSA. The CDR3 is CASSLAISMTSGNTIYF. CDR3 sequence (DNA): TGTGCCAGCAGCTTAGCGATCTCGATGACCTCTGGAAACACCATATATTTT.

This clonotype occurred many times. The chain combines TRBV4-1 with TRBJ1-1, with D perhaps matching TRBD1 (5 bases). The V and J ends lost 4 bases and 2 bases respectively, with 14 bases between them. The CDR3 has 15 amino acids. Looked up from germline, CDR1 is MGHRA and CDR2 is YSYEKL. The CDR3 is CASSRPQVLNTEAFF. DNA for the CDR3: TGCGCCAGCAGCCGGCCACAGGTCTTAAACACTGAAGCTTTCTTT.

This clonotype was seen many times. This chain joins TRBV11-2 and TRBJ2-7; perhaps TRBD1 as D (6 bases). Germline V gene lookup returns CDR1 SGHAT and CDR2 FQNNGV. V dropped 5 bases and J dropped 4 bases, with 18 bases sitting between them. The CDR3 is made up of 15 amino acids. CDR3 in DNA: TGTGCCAGCAGCACTCCACAGGGACGAGGGTACGAGCAGTACTTC. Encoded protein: CASSTPQGRGYEQYF.

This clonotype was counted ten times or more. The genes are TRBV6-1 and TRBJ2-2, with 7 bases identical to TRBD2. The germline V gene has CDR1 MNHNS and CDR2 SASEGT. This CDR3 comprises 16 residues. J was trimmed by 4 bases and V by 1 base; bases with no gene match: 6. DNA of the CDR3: TGTGCCAGCAGTGAAGTAGGGAGGGGTAGCACCGGGGAGCTGTTTTTT. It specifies CASSEVGRGSTGELFF.

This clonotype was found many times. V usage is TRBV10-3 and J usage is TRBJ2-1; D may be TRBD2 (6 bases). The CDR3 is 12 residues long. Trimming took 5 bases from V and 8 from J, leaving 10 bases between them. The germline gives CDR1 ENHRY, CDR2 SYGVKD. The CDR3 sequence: CAISRSGYEQFF. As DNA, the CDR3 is TGTGCCATCAGTCGGAGCGGGTATGAGCAGTTCTTC.

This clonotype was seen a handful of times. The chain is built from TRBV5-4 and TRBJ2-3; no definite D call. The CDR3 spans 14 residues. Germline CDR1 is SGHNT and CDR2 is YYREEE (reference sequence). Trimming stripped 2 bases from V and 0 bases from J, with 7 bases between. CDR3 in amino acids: CASSLAGSTDTQYF. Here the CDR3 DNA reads TGTGCCAGCAGCTTAGCCGGGAGCACAGATACGCAGTATTTT.

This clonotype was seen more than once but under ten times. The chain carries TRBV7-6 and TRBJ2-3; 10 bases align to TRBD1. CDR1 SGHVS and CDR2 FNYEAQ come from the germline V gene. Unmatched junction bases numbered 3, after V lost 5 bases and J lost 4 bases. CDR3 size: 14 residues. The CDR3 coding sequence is TGTGCCAGCAGCCGGGACAGGGGTGCAGATACGCAGTATTTT. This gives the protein CASSRDRGADTQYF.

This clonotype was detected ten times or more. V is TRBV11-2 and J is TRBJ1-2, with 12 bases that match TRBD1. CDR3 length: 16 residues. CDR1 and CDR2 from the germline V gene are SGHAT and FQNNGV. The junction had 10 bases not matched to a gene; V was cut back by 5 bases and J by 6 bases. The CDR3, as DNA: TGTGCCAGCAGCGCCGGCACCGGGACAGGGGGCAATGGCTACACCTTC. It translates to CASSAGTGTGGNGYTF.

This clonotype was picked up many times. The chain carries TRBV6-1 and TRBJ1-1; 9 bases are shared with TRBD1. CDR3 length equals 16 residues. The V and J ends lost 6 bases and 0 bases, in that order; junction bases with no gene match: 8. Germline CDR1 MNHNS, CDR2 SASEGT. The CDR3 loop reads CASRAGTGHMNTEAFF. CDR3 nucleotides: TGTGCCAGCAGAGCCGGGACAGGGCACATGAACACTGAAGCTTTCTTT.

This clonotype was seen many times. CDR3 region: CASSLIRNTEAFF. For the CDR3, the DNA is TGCGCCAGCAGCTTGATCAGGAACACTGAAGCTTTCTTT. The rearrangement links TRBV5-1 to TRBJ1-1; D is ambiguous. The CDR3 runs 13 residues. CDR1 SGHRS and CDR2 YFSETQ come from the germline V gene. The V gene lost 1 base and the J gene lost 1 base, with 5 bases spanning the gap.

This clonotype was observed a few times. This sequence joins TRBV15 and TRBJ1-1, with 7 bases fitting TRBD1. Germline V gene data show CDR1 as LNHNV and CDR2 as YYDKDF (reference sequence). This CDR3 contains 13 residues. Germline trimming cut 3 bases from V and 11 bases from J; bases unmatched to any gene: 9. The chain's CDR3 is CATSRDQGGLAFF. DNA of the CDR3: TGTGCCACCAGCAGGGACCAGGGGGGTTTGGCTTTCTTT.